These T cell receptor beta chains were read from a single sample in a study of T cell changes during pregnancy in multiple sclerosis. Sequencing was performed with immunoSEQ multiplex PCR; in TCRdb, only in-frame clones are kept and a portion is missing. The sample lists 75,000 to 100,000 clones, 90% to 95% occurring once. The starting material was peripheral blood, obtained after pregnancy. All receptors derive from a female donor in good health, enrolled as a control in a pregnancy study. CDR3s include the opening cysteine and the closing phenylalanine or tryptophan. A D gene is named only where the DNA matches it firmly. Clone size is stated in some rows and not others, as once, few, many or a class when expanded.

CDR3nt	CDR3aa	v_gene	j_gene	abundance	d_gene
TGTGCCACCGGCAGGGGGTGGACAAATGAGAAACTGTTTTTT	CATGRGWTNEKLFF	TRBV15	TRBJ1-4	NA	TRBD1
TGTGCCACCACAGACGATCCCCTCAATGAGCAGTTCTTC	CATTDDPLNEQFF	TRBV6-6	TRBJ2-1	NA	NA
TGTGCCAGCAGCGTAGCTGCAGCGGGGGCAGATACGCAGTATTTT	CASSVAAAGADTQYF	TRBV9	TRBJ2-3	NA	TRBD2
TGTGCCAGCAGCGTCAGGGACAGAAACACCGGGGAGCTGTTTTTT	CASSVRDRNTGELFF	TRBV7-9	TRBJ2-2	NA	TRBD1
TGTGCCAGCAGCTTGATTTGGCAGGGCTCCGAGACCCAGTACTTC	CASSLIWQGSETQYF	TRBV5-4	TRBJ2-5	NA	NA
TGCGCCAGCAGTTACTTATCTAGCGGGGAAGAGACCCAGTACTTC	CASSYLSSGEETQYF	TRBV6-5	TRBJ2-5	NA	TRBD2
TGTGCCAGCAACCCCCAGGGGACTAATGAAAAACTGTTTTTT	CASNPQGTNEKLFF	TRBV6-1	TRBJ1-4	NA	NA
TGTGCCACCCAAAGCCCACGTGCATCCTACAATGAGCAGTTCTTC	CATQSPRASYNEQFF	TRBV6-6	TRBJ2-1	NA	NA
TGTGCCAGCAGCATGGGACAGGGGGCAACTGAAGCTTTCTTT	CASSMGQGATEAFF	TRBV7-9	TRBJ1-1	NA	TRBD1
TGCGCCAGCAGCGCAAGCGGGGGCCTAAACCGCCCCACAGATACGCAGTATTTT	CASSASGGLNRPTDTQYF	TRBV5-1	TRBJ2-3	NA	TRBD2
TGTGCCATCAGTGAGACAGGGACAGGGCAGGACTCAAGGCAGTTCTTC	CAISETGTGQDSRQFF	TRBV10-3	TRBJ2-1	NA	TRBD1
TGTGCCAGTAGTATACCAGGGGCAAATTCACCCCTCCACTTT	CASSIPGANSPLHF	TRBV19	TRBJ1-6	NA	NA
TGTGCCAGCAGCTTAGTGGCTTCACCCCTCCACTTT	CASSLVASPLHF	TRBV11-2	TRBJ1-6	few	NA
TGTGCCAGCAGCGGGGACACCGGGGAGCTGTTTTTT	CASSGDTGELFF	TRBV27	TRBJ2-2	NA	NA
TGTGCCAGCAGCCCCAGACCGACCCTTCCGACTAAACACCTTTACGAGCAGTACTTC	CASSPRPTLPTKHLYEQYF	TRBV28	TRBJ2-7	NA	NA
TGTGCCAGCACTAGAGGACAGGGGGCCTACGAGCAGTACTTC	CASTRGQGAYEQYF	TRBV6-5	TRBJ2-7	NA	TRBD1
TGTGCCAGCAGCTTAGATCGTGTGGCGGGGGGGAGCGAGCAGTACTTC	CASSLDRVAGGSEQYF	TRBV11-2	TRBJ2-7	NA	TRBD2
TGTGCCAGCATGTCAGGGAATGGAAACACCATATATTTT	CASMSGNGNTIYF	TRBV6-1	TRBJ1-3	few	NA
TGTGCCAGCAGCGGCGCGGGGGGGTTGCAGTTCTTC	CASSGAGGLQFF	TRBV9	TRBJ2-1	NA	TRBD2
TGCGCCAGCAGGGCCCAGGGATCCTACGAGCAGTACTTC	CASRAQGSYEQYF	TRBV5-1	TRBJ2-7	NA	NA